The 22 T cell receptor beta chains below all came from one sample that was sequenced in a study of beta chain features in type 1 diabetes. Findings and limits, study-wide: Moderately but significantly shorter TCRB CDR3s were found in Type 1 diabetes patients in all four CD4+ subsets.

Expressed TCRB transcripts were sequenced because the isolated RNA had all been reverse transcribed beforehand. Method: immunoSEQ multiplex PCR; TCRdb's copy keeps in-frame clones and lacks some. This table holds almost 350,000 clones, 9.3% found once. No antigen is known for these receptors. Material: central memory CD4+ T cells from blood. These receptors were taken from a man younger than 40 with type 1 diabetes.

This chain links TRBV5-1 with TRBJ1-1; D ambiguous. This CDR3 is built from 13 residues. Trimming left V 2 bases short and J 7 bases short, with 12 bases between. Germline loops: CDR1 SGHRS, CDR2 YFSETQ. CDR3 sequence reads: CASSFSDRSEAFF. CDR3 in DNA: TGCGCCAGCAGCTTTAGCGACCGGAGTGAAGCTTTCTTT.

This clone was recorded a few times. This sequence joins TRBV29-1 and TRBJ1-1; no clear D gene. The V and J ends lost 6 bases and 1 base respectively, with 9 bases between them. The CDR3 contains 12 residues. Germline CDR1 reads SQVTM; CDR2 reads ANQGSEA. The CDR3 bases are TGCAGCGTCTACAACGAGAACACTGAAGCTTTCTTT. This gives the protein CSVYNENTEAFF. Using reference TRBV29-1 and TRBJ1-1 for the parts outside the CDR3, the full variable domain is SAVISQKPSRDICQRGTSLTIQCQVDSQVTMMFWYRQQPGQSLTLIATANQGSEATYESGFVIDKFPISRPNLTFSTLTVSNMSPEDSSIYLCSVYNENTEAFFGQGTRLTVV.

The V and J genes are TRBV28 and TRBJ2-3; D unresolved. CDR3 size: 12 residues. CDR1 and CDR2 (germline): MDHEN, SYDVKM. The germline V and J ends were trimmed by 6 bases and 6 bases, with 10 bases remaining between them. The CDR3 DNA sequence: TGTGCCAGCAGATTGCAAGAGGATACGCAGTATTTT. As protein: CASRLQEDTQYF. Full variable domain (outside the CDR3, taken from reference TRBV28 and TRBJ2-3): DVKVTQSSRYLVKRTGEKVFLECVQDMDHENMFWYRQDPGLGLRLIYFSYDVKMKEKGDIPEGYSVSREKKERFSLILESASTNQTSMYLCASRLQEDTQYFGPGTRLTVL.

The chain combines TRBV5-4 with TRBJ1-2; possible D gene TRBD1, 5 bases. Trimming took off 6 bases at V and 12 bases at J, with 21 bases between the two ends. The V gene's germline CDR1 is SGHNT and CDR2 YYREEE (reference sequence). This CDR3 contains 13 residues. CDR3 DNA: TGTGCCAGCATCAATACCGACAGTTACCTCCACACCTTC. This translates into CASINTDSYLHTF.

The chain joins TRBV2 to TRBJ2-5, with 14 bases fitting TRBD2. The CDR3 has 16 residues. With 6 bases clipped from V and 1 base from J, the junction kept 4 bases outside the gene matches. From germline, CDR1 is SNHLY and CDR2 FYNNEI. Here the CDR3 DNA reads TGTGCCAGCAGCGCGACTAGCGGGGGGGCCCAAGAGACCCAGTACTTC. Its protein is CASSATSGGAQETQYF.

This clone came up a few times. J is TRBJ1-5 and V is TRBV5-6, with D uncertain. This CDR3 is built from 15 residues. V lost 0 bases to trimming and J lost 5 bases, with 12 bases between them. Germline loops: CDR1 SGHDT, CDR2 YYEEEE. The CDR3 protein is CASSLGWAADQPQHF. Here the CDR3 DNA reads TGTGCCAGCAGCTTGGGGTGGGCTGCCGATCAGCCCCAGCATTTT.

This clone showed up just a few times. The chain links TRBV29-1 to TRBJ2-3; the match to TRBD2 covers 8 bases. Germline loops: CDR1 SQVTM, CDR2 ANQGSEA. V lost 6 bases to trimming and J lost 1 base; unmatched junction nucleotides: 12. The CDR3 is made up of 16 amino acids. CDR3 residues: CSVPSQFSGGTDTQYF. The CDR3 region has the DNA TGCAGCGTCCCATCTCAATTTAGCGGGGGCACAGATACGCAGTATTTT.

This clone has a handful of counts. This sequence joins TRBV19 and TRBJ1-1, with a weak D call TRBD1 (5 bases). This CDR3 has 15 amino acids. Trimming left V 3 bases short and J 0 bases short, with 11 bases between. CDR1 is LNHDA and CDR2 is SQIVND in the germline V gene (reference sequence). CDR3 nucleotide sequence: TGTGCCAGTAGTATGCGACAGCTTATGAACACTGAAGCTTTCTTT. Translated: CASSMRQLMNTEAFF.

The genes are TRBV7-9 and TRBJ2-3; maybe TRBD2 (5 bases). The CDR3 sequence is 11 residues long. The germline V gene has CDR1 SEHNR and CDR2 FQNEAQ (reference sequence). V was trimmed by 8 bases and J by 4 bases, leaving 7 bases between them. The CDR3 DNA reads as TGTGCCAGCGAGGACTCAGATACGCAGTATTTT. It encodes CASEDSDTQYF.

This clone was counted only a few times. This sequence joins TRBV7-9 and TRBJ2-1, with 11 bases aligning to TRBD1. Unmatched junction bases numbered 4, after V lost 5 bases and J lost 4 bases. This CDR3 is 15 amino acids long. The V gene's germline CDR1 is SEHNR and CDR2 FQNEAQ (reference sequence). CDR3: CASSAGQGAYNEQFF. CDR3 bases: TGTGCCAGCAGCGCCGGACAGGGGGCATACAATGAGCAGTTCTTC.

The sample holds a few counts of this clone. This chain connects TRBV5-1 to TRBJ2-7, with 9 bases lining up with TRBD2. CDR1 SGHRS and CDR2 YFSETQ come from the germline V gene. The length of the CDR3 is 15 residues. The V and J ends lost 1 base and 6 bases, in that order; junction bases with no gene match: 8. CDR3 loop: CASSLFPSGESEQYF. DNA of the CDR3: TGCGCCAGCAGCTTGTTCCCTAGCGGGGAAAGCGAGCAGTACTTC.

The sample holds a few counts of this clone. The gene calls are TRBV4-1 and TRBJ2-1, with 8 positions matching TRBD2. This CDR3 has 14 residues. Per germline, CDR1 MGHRA and CDR2 YSYEKL. Trimming cost V 1 base and J 8 bases; bases outside gene matches: 4. CDR3 in amino acids: CASSQVGAGDEQFF. The CDR3 bases are TGCGCCAGCAGCCAAGTAGGAGCGGGGGATGAGCAGTTCTTC.

This clone appeared a few times. A read error may produce the germline difference seen at one junction end. The chain is built from TRBV6-1 and TRBJ2-3; D is perhaps TRBD2 (5 bases). The CDR3 is 14 amino acids. Germline V gene data show CDR1 as MNHNS and CDR2 as SASEGT. The CDR3 region has the DNA TGTGCCATCAGTGAGACTAAGTCGGCAGATACGCAGTATTTT. Its translation is CAISETKSADTQYF.

This clone turned up a few times. At one end, the junction sequence differs from germline, possibly due to a read error. The chain carries TRBV7-9 and TRBJ2-4; the D gene could be TRBD1 or TRBD2 (5 bases each). The CDR3 sequence is 15 residues long. CDR1 and CDR2 from the germline V gene are SEHNR and FQNEAQ (reference sequence). The CDR3 DNA reads as TGCGCCAGCAGCCAAGATCGGGACGGCAAAAACATTCAGTACTTC. Its translation: CASSQDRDGKNIQYF.

This clone was counted a few times. The chain joins TRBV7-2 to TRBJ1-1, with 7 bases fitting TRBD1. Looked up from germline, CDR1 is SGHTA and CDR2 is FQGNSA. The CDR3 is made up of 15 amino acids. V trimming: 5 bases; J trimming: 7 bases; junction bases outside the gene matches: 13. CDR3 DNA: TGTGCCAGCAGCGGCCATAGACAGGGCGTAGGTGAAGCTTTCTTT. It codes for CASSGHRQGVGEAFF.

The gene calls are TRBV10-3 and TRBJ2-1; D possibly corresponds to TRBD1 (5 bases). The length of the CDR3 is 14 residues. The germline V gene has CDR1 ENHRY and CDR2 SYGVKD. The ends were cut back, 0 bases at V and 8 bases at J, with 11 bases in the middle. CDR3 protein: CAISESTGADEQFF. The CDR3 DNA sequence: TGTGCCATCAGTGAGTCGACTGGGGCGGATGAGCAGTTCTTC.

This clone was observed many times. The rearrangement joins TRBV28 to TRBJ1-6; TRBD1 matches at 8 bases. V lost 3 bases and J lost 7; bases outside the gene matches: 11. The CDR3 has 17 amino acids. Germline assignment: CDR1 MDHEN and CDR2 SYDVKM. CDR3 sequence reads: CASSLRTTGATNSPLHF. The CDR3 region has the DNA TGTGCCAGCAGTTTGCGAACGACAGGGGCTACCAATTCACCCCTCCACTTT. The entire variable domain, with the rest obtained from reference TRBV28 and TRBJ1-6, is as follows: DVKVTQSSRYLVKRTGEKVFLECVQDMDHENMFWYRQDPGLGLRLIYFSYDVKMKEKGDIPEGYSVSREKKERFSLILESASTNQTSMYLCASSLRTTGATNSPLHFGNGTRLTVT.

The V call is TRBV25-1, the J call TRBJ2-3; D possibly corresponds to TRBD2 (5 bases). Germline assignment: CDR1 MGHDK and CDR2 SYGVNS. The CDR3 contains 14 residues. V lost 3 bases, J lost 5 bases, and 12 bases lay in between. CDR3 DNA sequence: TGTGCCAGCAGTGACGGCGGAGGCAAAGATACGCAGTATTTT. It codes for CASSDGGGKDTQYF.

The V gene is TRBV4-3, the J gene TRBJ2-3, with 9 nucleotides matching TRBD1. The germline V gene encodes CDR1 LGHNA and CDR2 YSLEER. Unmatched junction bases numbered 7, after V lost 1 base and J lost 8 bases. The CDR3 extends over 15 amino acids. Here the CDR3 reads CASSQGRQGEGTQYF. In DNA, the CDR3 is TGCGCCAGCAGCCAAGGTCGACAGGGGGAGGGTACGCAGTATTTT.

The rearrangement joins TRBV2 to TRBJ2-5; D uncertain. This CDR3 is built from 13 residues. Per the germline V gene, CDR1 is SNHLY and CDR2 is FYNNEI. Trimming left V 2 bases short and J 1 base short, with 5 bases between. The CDR3 DNA sequence: TGTGCCAGCAGTGAATCCGGCCAAGAGACCCAGTACTTC. Translation gives CASSESGQETQYF.

This chain connects TRBV19 to TRBJ1-2, with D unresolved. CDR1 and CDR2 from the germline V gene are LNHDA and SQIVND (reference sequence). The CDR3 consists of 13 residues. The V end lost 3 bases, the J end lost 2 bases, and 7 bases lay between the germline ends. CDR3 residues: CASSMSQNYGYTF. CDR3 in DNA: TGTGCCAGTAGTATGAGCCAGAACTATGGCTACACCTTC.

This clone turned up a few times. This chain joins TRBV19 and TRBJ1-1; possibly TRBD1 for D (6 bases). The CDR3 spans 14 residues. Trimming took 7 bases from V and 9 from J, leaving 21 bases between them. Germline lookup yields CDR1 LNHDA and CDR2 SQIVND (reference sequence). The CDR3 here is CASTRGGTGQQAFF. The CDR3 DNA reads TGTGCCAGTACGCGGGGGGGCACAGGGCAACAAGCTTTCTTT.